Each of the 32 T cell receptor beta chains below was sequenced from the same sample in a study of T cell clonotyping in hematopoietic cell transplantation. TCRdb's copy holds only in-frame clones and misses some; the assay was immunoSEQ multiplex PCR. The repertoire has 7,000 or so clones, about 83% of them found once; the top ten carry less than 7%. Sequenced here: PBMCs, sampled 100 days after allogeneic stem cell transplant. The origin of the receptors is a male patient in his fifties who had an allogeneic stem cell transplant from a related donor, so the T cells may come from the graft donor. Some clones in this sample may be carry-over from other donors' samples.

The rearrangement joins TRBV29-1 to TRBJ2-7, with 8 bases matching TRBD1. Germline-derived CDR1 and CDR2 are SQVTM and ANQGSEA. After removal of 4 bases from V and 5 bases from J, the junction contained 7 bases not matched to a gene. This CDR3 region has 13 residues. This CDR3 is CSVGGQGLNEQYF. Written as DNA, the CDR3 is TGCAGCGTTGGAGGACAGGGTCTAAACGAGCAGTACTTC.

This sequence joins TRBV6-6 and TRBJ1-5, with TRBD1 as a possible D gene (5 bases). The CDR3 has 14 amino acids. Trimming took off 4 bases at V and 3 bases at J, with 10 bases between the two ends. Per the germline V gene, CDR1 is MNHNY and CDR2 is SVGAGI (reference sequence). Here the CDR3 DNA reads TGTGCCAGCAGTTTAGCCAGGGTCAATCAGCCCCAGCATTTT. This translates into CASSLARVNQPQHF.

The CDR3 reads CASIKIQGTEAFF. The CDR3 DNA reads TGTGCCAGCATCAAGATACAGGGAACTGAAGCTTTCTTT. This chain links TRBV2 with TRBJ1-1, with D possibly being TRBD1 (6 bases). V lost 7 bases and J lost 5, with 14 bases in between. Germline V gene lookup returns CDR1 SNHLY and CDR2 FYNNEI. The CDR3 is 13 amino acids. Drawing the rest from reference TRBV2 and TRBJ1-1, the complete variable domain is EPEVTQTPSHQVTQMGQEVILRCVPISNHLYFYWYRQILGQKVEFLVSFYNNEISEKSEIFDDQFSVERPDGSNFTLKIRSTKLEDSAMYFCASIKIQGTEAFFGQGTRLTVV.

This clone is a singleton in its sample. As DNA, the CDR3 is TGTGCCTGGAGTGTACGAACTCAGGGGCAGCCCCAGCATTTT. This sequence encodes CAWSVRTQGQPQHF. This chain connects TRBV30 to TRBJ1-5; perhaps TRBD1 as D (6 bases). V lost 0 bases to trimming and J lost 7 bases, with 13 bases between them. The CDR3 extends over 14 amino acids. The V gene's germline CDR1 is GTSNPN and CDR2 SVGIG (reference sequence).

The chain's CDR3 is CASSLVGPGYEQYF. CDR3 sequence (DNA): TGTGCCAGCAGCTTAGTGGGTCCGGGCTACGAGCAGTACTTC. The rearrangement uses TRBV11-2 and TRBJ2-7; D is undetermined. Trimming pared 1 base from V and 3 bases from J, leaving 10 bases between. Per the germline V gene, CDR1 is SGHAT and CDR2 is FQNNGV. The CDR3 length is 14 residues.

The V call is TRBV30, the J call TRBJ1-2; D is possibly TRBD1 (5 bases). The V gene lost 4 bases and the J gene lost 4 bases, with 13 bases spanning the gap. The CDR3 consists of 13 residues. CDR1 GTSNPN and CDR2 SVGIG come from the germline V gene (reference sequence). Written as DNA, the CDR3 is TGTGCCTGGACACAGGAACCGCTCTATGGCTACACCTTC. It yields the protein CAWTQEPLYGYTF.

This sequence joins TRBV4-1 and TRBJ1-2, with 8 bases identical to TRBD1. Germline CDR1 is MGHRA and CDR2 is YSYEKL. With V trimmed by 0 bases and J by 7 bases, 7 bases remained unmatched. The CDR3 totals 15 residues. The CDR3 protein is CASSQEARGRVGYTF. As DNA, the CDR3 is TGCGCCAGCAGCCAAGAGGCCAGGGGGCGCGTTGGCTACACCTTC.

The chain is built from TRBV7-6 and TRBJ2-2; D ambiguous. V lost 5 bases to trimming and J lost 8 bases, with 15 bases between them. The germline gives CDR1 SGHVS, CDR2 FNYEAQ. CDR3 size: 14 residues. The CDR3 spells CASSRPLTAGELFF. CDR3 DNA sequence: TGTGCCAGCAGCCGTCCTTTAACCGCGGGGGAGCTGTTTTTT.

This clone was picked up one time. This chain links TRBV30 with TRBJ2-3; 7 bases map to TRBD2. Germline V gives CDR1 GTSNPN, CDR2 SVGIG (reference sequence). The junction had 6 bases not matched to a gene; V was cut back by 3 bases and J by 0 bases. The CDR3 totals 15 residues. For the CDR3, the DNA is TGTGCCTGGAGGACGCTAGCGGAGAGCACAGATACGCAGTATTTT. This encodes CAWRTLAESTDTQYF.

The rearrangement joins TRBV6-6 to TRBJ1-1; possibly TRBD1 for D (6 bases). The CDR3 totals 14 residues. V was pared by 6 bases and J by 1 base, with 12 bases between. Germline CDR1 MNHNY, CDR2 SVGAGI (reference sequence). The CDR3 nucleotides are TGTGCCAGCAGCGAGGGACACTCGAACACTGAAGCTTTCTTT. Translated: CASSEGHSNTEAFF.

This clone is a singleton in its sample. The chain is built from TRBV11-2 and TRBJ1-2; 9 bases line up with TRBD1. The CDR3 has 13 amino acids. V lost 3 bases, J lost 5 bases, and 1 base stayed unmatched. The germline V gene encodes CDR1 SGHAT and CDR2 FQNNGV. The CDR3 loop is CASSLGQGYGYTF. CDR3 bases: TGTGCCAGCAGCTTGGGACAGGGTTATGGCTACACCTTC.

The chain joins TRBV6-6 to TRBJ1-2, with 7 bases fitting TRBD1. V lost 5 bases and J lost 8; bases outside the gene matches: 14. Germline V gene sequence: CDR1 MNHNY, CDR2 SVGAGI (reference sequence). CDR3 length: 15 amino acids. CDR3 in DNA: TGTGCCAGCAGTACCAGACCCACAGGGGCCTTCGGCTACACCTTC. This gives the protein CASSTRPTGAFGYTF.

The CDR3 region has the DNA TGTGCCAGCAGTGGTTACACCGGGACTCAGCCCCAGCATTTT. Translating gives CASSGYTGTQPQHF. The chain links TRBV2 to TRBJ1-5, with D maybe TRBD1 (5 bases). The length of the CDR3 is 14 residues. Germline V gene lookup returns CDR1 SNHLY and CDR2 FYNNEI. Trimming removed 4 bases at V and 6 bases at J, with 13 bases between.

This clone appeared a single time. This chain links TRBV2 with TRBJ2-7; weak D call: TRBD1 (6 bases). The CDR3 spans 12 residues. Per the germline V gene, CDR1 is SNHLY and CDR2 is FYNNEI. V gave up 5 bases and J gave up 4 bases, with 9 bases separating them. In DNA form, the CDR3 reads TGTGCCAGCAGTATCGACAGGTACGAGCAGTACTTC. Its protein product is CASSIDRYEQYF.

The rearrangement uses TRBV2 and TRBJ2-7; D is undetermined. The CDR3 contains 13 residues. The V end was cut by 1 base, the J end by 3 bases, with 7 bases between. CDR1 and CDR2 (germline): SNHLY, FYNNEI. The CDR3 bases are TGTGCCAGCAGTGAAGAAGCCTTCTACGAGCAGTACTTC. Translation: CASSEEAFYEQYF. Using reference TRBV2 and TRBJ2-7 for the parts outside the CDR3, the full variable domain is EPEVTQTPSHQVTQMGQEVILRCVPISNHLYFYWYRQILGQKVEFLVSFYNNEISEKSEIFDDQFSVERPDGSNFTLKIRSTKLEDSAMYFCASSEEAFYEQYFGPGTRLTVT.

The gene calls are TRBV30 and TRBJ1-4; 9 bases line up with TRBD1. The junction had 7 bases not matched to a gene; V was cut back by 1 base and J by 7 bases. The CDR3 consists of 15 residues. Germline CDR1 is GTSNPN and CDR2 is SVGIG (reference sequence). CDR3 sequence reads: CAWSATQGASEKLFF. The CDR3 coding sequence is TGTGCCTGGAGTGCGACACAGGGGGCCTCTGAAAAACTGTTTTTT.

As for this clone: The sample contains more than one DNA sequence encoding this CDR3. This chain links TRBV7-6 with TRBJ1-2, with D tentatively TRBD1 (6 bases). The germline V gene encodes CDR1 SGHVS and CDR2 FNYEAQ. CDR3 length equals 15 residues. Trimming took off 1 base at V and 8 bases at J, with 17 bases between the two ends. The CDR3 DNA follows: TGTGCCAGCAGCTTAGATGGAGGGGGGCTTGAAGGCTACACCTTC. This encodes CASSLDGGGLEGYTF. Supplemented by reference TRBV7-6 and TRBJ1-2, the full variable domain reads GAGVSQSPRYKVTKRGQDVALRCDPISGHVSLYWYRQALGQGPEFLTYFNYEAQQDKSGLPNDRFSAERPEGSISTLTIQRTEQRDSAMYRCASSLDGGGLEGYTFGSGTRLTVV.

The chain uses TRBV29-1 and TRBJ2-7; TRBD2 matches 11 bases. The CDR3 runs 15 residues. Germline values: CDR1 SQVTM, CDR2 ANQGSEA. Trimming cost V 5 bases and J 0 bases; bases outside gene matches: 6. The CDR3 coding sequence is TGCAGCGTTTCTCCTAGCGGGAGGAGCTCCTACGAGCAGTACTTC. Encoded protein: CSVSPSGRSSYEQYF.

The chain links TRBV6-5 to TRBJ1-1, with 7 nucleotides matching TRBD1. The ends lost 6 bases at V and 0 bases at J; junction bases unmatched: 1. The CDR3 contains 13 residues. Germline CDR1 and CDR2: MNHEY and SVGAGI. CDR3 sequence: CASRGQMNTEAFF. For the CDR3, the DNA is TGTGCCAGCAGGGGACAGATGAACACTGAAGCTTTCTTT.

This chain uses TRBV30 with TRBJ1-2; D possibly corresponds to TRBD1 (6 bases). Germline-derived CDR1 and CDR2 are GTSNPN and SVGIG (reference sequence). With 2 bases removed from V and 8 bases from J, the gap between germline ends came to 30 bases. The CDR3 length is 18 residues. The CDR3 nucleotides read TGTGCCTGGAGTTCCTTGAACAGGGTTGTATTTTTCGTCGAGGGCTACACCTTC. Encoded protein: CAWSSLNRVVFFVEGYTF.

The gene calls are TRBV30 and TRBJ1-4; no definite D call. Germline V gene sequence: CDR1 GTSNPN, CDR2 SVGIG (reference sequence). This CDR3 has 15 residues. Trimming pared 4 bases from V and 3 bases from J, leaving 15 bases between. The CDR3 here is CAWNLDFRANEKLFF. CDR3 DNA: TGTGCCTGGAATCTGGACTTTCGGGCTAATGAAAAACTGTTTTTT.

This clone was found once. This rearrangement joins TRBV9 to TRBJ1-4, with D perhaps TRBD1 (6 bases). Looked up from germline, CDR1 is SGDLS and CDR2 is YYNGEE. Trimming stripped 4 bases from V and 7 bases from J, with 17 bases between. This CDR3 has 15 amino acids. The DNA of the CDR3 is TGTGCCAGCAGCTCTCGGACGGGGGGCAGTGAAAAACTGTTTTTT. Its translation is CASSSRTGGSEKLFF.

This sequence joins TRBV4-2 and TRBJ2-7; a possible D gene is TRBD2 (6 bases). The V end lost 3 bases, the J end lost 3 bases, and 12 bases lay between the germline ends. Germline loops: CDR1 LGHNA, CDR2 YNFKEQ. The CDR3 length is 14 residues. In nucleotides, the CDR3 is TGTGCCAGCAGCCAGGGCTCGGGAGACTACGAGCAGTACTTC. Translated, it gives CASSQGSGDYEQYF.

J is TRBJ1-1 and V is TRBV7-3; 8 bases align to TRBD1. The V segment lost 5 bases and the J segment 3 bases; nucleotides outside the gene matches: 5. The CDR3 is made up of 14 amino acids. CDR1 is SGHTA and CDR2 is FQGTGA in the germline V gene. In DNA, the CDR3 is TGTGCCAGCAGCACCTCGACAGGGGACACTGAAGCTTTCTTT. Translation: CASSTSTGDTEAFF. Based on the CDR3 plus reference TRBV7-3 and TRBJ1-1, the full variable domain is GAGVSQTPSNKVTEKGKYVELRCDPISGHTALYWYRQSLGQGPEFLIYFQGTGAADDSGLPNDRFFAVRPEGSVSTLKIQRTERGDSAVYLCASSTSTGDTEAFFGQGTRLTVV.

The CDR3 reads CASSRPDYEQYF. CDR3 DNA sequence: TGTGCCAGCAGCAGACCCGACTACGAGCAGTACTTC. The V gene is TRBV28, the J gene TRBJ2-7; D call uncertain. The CDR3 sequence is 12 residues long. Germline values: CDR1 MDHEN, CDR2 SYDVKM. The V end lost 6 bases, the J end lost 3 bases, and 9 bases lay between the germline ends. Full variable domain (missing parts from reference TRBV28 and TRBJ2-7): DVKVTQSSRYLVKRTGEKVFLECVQDMDHENMFWYRQDPGLGLRLIYFSYDVKMKEKGDIPEGYSVSREKKERFSLILESASTNQTSMYLCASSRPDYEQYFGPGTRLTVT.

The rearrangement uses TRBV6-5 and TRBJ2-7; D may be TRBD1 (5 bases). CDR3 length: 13 amino acids. V was pared by 6 bases and J by 5 bases, with 14 bases between. Germline CDR1 is MNHEY and CDR2 is SVGAGI. CDR3 in amino acids: CASRGRSTHEQYV. CDR3 sequence (DNA): TGTGCCAGCAGGGGGCGTTCCACCCACGAGCAGTACGTC.

The chain has TRBV20-1 and TRBJ2-3; D is unresolved. The CDR3 totals 11 residues. Germline CDR1 reads DFQATT; CDR2 reads SNEGSKA (reference sequence). Trimming took off 5 bases at V and 11 bases at J, with 14 bases between the two ends. The CDR3, as DNA: TGCAGTGCTCCCTTCTGGGTGGTGCAGTATTTT. Translating gives CSAPFWVVQYF.

The chain couples TRBV6-5 to TRBJ1-2; a possible D gene is TRBD1 (5 bases). The germline V and J ends were trimmed by 7 bases and 1 base, with 13 bases remaining between them. The CDR3 spans 14 residues. The germline CDR1 and CDR2 sequences are MNHEY and SVGAGI. The CDR3 sequence: CASTNGGSNYGYTF. Here the CDR3 DNA reads TGTGCCAGCACCAACGGGGGGAGTAACTATGGCTACACCTTC.

This clone was detected only once. V gene TRBV6-5 combines with J gene TRBJ2-1, with 13 bases matching TRBD2. The CDR3 runs 15 residues. The junction had 5 bases not matched to a gene; V was cut back by 4 bases and J by 8 bases. The germline V gene has CDR1 MNHEY and CDR2 SVGAGI. The CDR3 loop is CASSLLAGGQDEQFF. CDR3 in DNA: TGTGCCAGCAGTTTACTAGCGGGGGGGCAGGATGAGCAGTTCTTC.

This clone showed up just once. The gene calls are TRBV19 and TRBJ2-7, with D possibly matching TRBD1 (5 bases). CDR3 length: 14 residues. Germline V lookup: CDR1 LNHDA, CDR2 SQIVND (reference sequence). Trimming cost V 6 bases and J 2 bases, with 14 bases left between them. CDR3 amino acids: CASSDSSPTYEQYF. The CDR3, as DNA: TGTGCCAGTAGCGACAGCTCCCCCACCTACGAGCAGTACTTC.

The chain combines TRBV18 with TRBJ2-7; 10 nucleotides agree with TRBD1. Germline lookup yields CDR1 KGHSH and CDR2 LQKENI. The CDR3 length is 14 residues. The trim removed 3 bases at V and 2 bases at J, leaving 1 base unmatched. CDR3 sequence reads: CASSPGQGTYEQYF. In nucleotides, the CDR3 is TGTGCCAGCTCACCGGGACAGGGGACCTACGAGCAGTACTTC. Filled out from reference TRBV18 and TRBJ2-7, the complete variable domain reads NAGVMQNPRHLVRRRGQEARLRCSPMKGHSHVYWYRQLPEEGLKFMVYLQKENIIDESGMPKERFSAEFPKEGPSILRIQQVVRGDSAAYFCASSPGQGTYEQYFGPGTRLTVT.

In this sample, this clone turned up a few times. The chain joins TRBV9 to TRBJ1-4; no firm D call. The CDR3 spans 14 residues. V lost 0 bases and J lost 4, with 7 bases in between. Germline V gene sequence: CDR1 SGDLS, CDR2 YYNGEE. CDR3 loop: CASSVGGSNEKLFF. Here the CDR3 DNA reads TGTGCCAGCAGCGTAGGAGGAAGTAATGAAAAACTGTTTTTT.